The sequence of this T cell receptor beta chain was determined in a study of T cell changes during pregnancy in multiple sclerosis. Libraries were prepared by immunoSEQ multiplex PCR; TCRdb keeps only in-frame clonotypes and omits some of them. The table shows over 50,000 clones, with around nine tenths occurring only once. The germline CDR1 and CDR2 sequences are MNHNS and SASEGT. Trimming left V 8 bases short and J 1 base short, with 8 bases between. The CDR3 is 12 amino acids. The source is a human donor whose cells served as feeder cells for cultures in a pregnancy study. This chain joins TRBV6-1 and TRBJ1-1, with unresolved D. Sample: peripheral blood from another person, used as feeder cells. This CDR3 is CASGRWNTEAFF. CDR3 sequence (DNA): TGTGCCAGCGGCAGGTGGAACACTGAAGCTTTCTTT.